Listed below are T cell receptor beta chains from one sample, sequenced in a study of T-cell reconstitution after alpha-beta-depleted transplantation in children. MiXCR, run by TCRdb on the PCR reads, gives a single entry per CDR3 protein. The sample consists of under 750,000 distinct CDR3 sequences, under 25% of them appearing once. Sequences were derived from PBMCs, mostly from graft donor cells, sampled 360 days after TCRalphabeta/CD19-depleted stem cell transplant. These receptors were taken from a boy younger than two who had a stem cell transplant for acute myeloid leukemia, so the T cells may come from the graft donor. The CDR3 runs from the conserved cysteine through the conserved F or W. D genes are given only for firm matches. The size entry is marked missing in some rows and otherwise reads once, few, many or a size class.

>NA|TRBD2|TRBJ2-5|TRBV20-1
CSARDGARGDQETQYF
TGCAGTGCTAGAGATGGGGCCCGGGGGGACCAAGAGACCCAGTACTTC
>few|NA|TRBJ1-1|TRBV19
CASSTRLDSLEAFF
TGTGCCAGTAGTACCCGACTGGACAGCCTTGAAGCTTTCTTT
>NA|NA|TRBJ1-1|TRBV18
CASSPRESRGFWNTEAFF
TGTGCCAGCTCGCCCAGGGAGTCACGGGGGTTTTGGAACACTGAAGCTTTCTTT
>NA|NA|TRBJ2-3|TRBV7-9
CASSAPGVPTDTQYF
TGTGCCAGCAGCGCACCAGGGGTCCCCACAGATACGCAGTATTTT
>NA|TRBD1|TRBJ2-6|TRBV5-1
CASSLSRTGYTGANVLTF
TGCGCCAGCAGCTTGTCCCGGACAGGGTATACAGGGGCCAACGTCCTGACTTTC
>many|NA|TRBJ2-5|TRBV12-3/TRBV12-4
CASRMGETQYF
TGTGCCAGCAGGATGGGCGAGACCCAGTACTTC
>NA|NA|TRBJ2-2|TRBV6-5
CASRLREPGELFF
TGTGCCAGCAGGTTGAGGGAACCCGGGGAGCTGTTTTTT
>many|TRBD1|TRBJ2-7|TRBV7-8
CASDRGDYEQYF
TGTGCCAGCGACAGGGGGGACTACGAGCAGTACTTC
>NA|NA|TRBJ1-4|TRBV29-1
CSVGDTGIKEKLFF
TGCAGCGTTGGGGACACAGGGATTAAGGAAAAACTGTTTTTT
>many|NA|TRBJ2-1|TRBV28
CASSLLTGGSGNEQFF
TGTGCCAGCAGTTTACTGACGGGGGGCTCAGGGAATGAGCAGTTCTTC
>NA|NA|TRBJ2-5|TRBV18
CASSPDERTQESQYF
TGTGCCAGCTCACCAGACGAGCGAACCCAAGAGAGCCAGTACTTC
>many|TRBD2|TRBJ2-2|TRBV15
CATSRDRRGGLHGELFF
TGTGCCACCAGCAGAGATAGGCGGGGGGGCCTACACGGGGAGCTGTTTTTT
>few|NA|TRBJ1-1|TRBV5-6
CASSLVPDVSSMNTEAFF
TGTGCCAGCAGCTTGGTCCCCGACGTATCCTCCATGAACACTGAAGCTTTCTTT
>few|TRBD1|TRBJ1-5|TRBV12-3/TRBV12-4
CASSKPWTGGNQPQHF
TGTGCCAGCAGTAAGCCATGGACAGGCGGCAATCAGCCCCAGCATTTT
>NA|TRBD1|TRBJ2-4|TRBV5-1
CASSWGQGVVAKNIQYF
TGCGCCAGCAGCTGGGGACAGGGAGTAGTGGCCAAAAACATTCAGTACTTC
>many|TRBD2|TRBJ2-1|TRBV20-1
CSARAGGPGEQFF
TGCAGTGCTAGAGCGGGGGGGCCCGGTGAGCAGTTCTTC
>many|NA|TRBJ2-7|TRBV27
CASSPRASYEQYF
TGTGCCAGCAGTCCCAGGGCATCCTACGAGCAGTACTTC
>NA|NA|TRBJ2-2|TRBV24-1
CAAGDTGELFF
TGTGCCGCAGGAGACACCGGGGAGCTGTTTTTT
>NA|NA|TRBJ2-1|TRBV7-2
CASSLAYPSAGDNEQFF
TGTGCCAGCAGCTTAGCCTACCCTAGCGCCGGAGACAATGAGCAGTTCTTC
>NA|NA|TRBJ2-5|TRBV20-1
CSARLPGVETQYF
TGCAGTGCTAGGCTCCCCGGGGTGGAGACCCAGTACTTC
>NA|NA|TRBJ2-5|TRBV7-2
CASSLVDMGTQYF
TGTGCCAGCAGCTTAGTAGATATGGGGACCCAGTACTTC
>few|NA|TRBJ1-1|TRBV29-1
CSVEKANTEAFF
TGCAGCGTTGAAAAAGCGAACACTGAAGCTTTCTTT
>many|NA|TRBJ2-3|TRBV20-1
CSASQMGGTDTQYF
TGCAGTGCTTCTCAAATGGGGGGCACAGATACGCAGTATTTT
>NA|NA|TRBJ2-3|TRBV7-3
CASSSQTGNTDTQYF
TGTGCCAGCAGCTCTCAAACGGGAAACACAGATACGCAGTATTTT
>NA|TRBD2|TRBJ2-1|TRBV4-1
CASSWGTGGLSEQFF
TGCGCCAGCAGCTGGGGAACGGGGGGGCTTTCTGAGCAGTTCTTC
>NA|NA|TRBJ2-3|TRBV7-8
CASSPGVGVGTDTQYF
TGTGCCAGCAGCCCAGGGGTGGGGGTGGGGACAGATACGCAGTATTTT
>few|NA|TRBJ2-5|TRBV20-1
CSARDTTKETQYF
TGCAGTGCTAGAGATACGACAAAAGAGACCCAGTACTTC
>many|NA|TRBJ1-5|TRBV29-1
CSVASSNQPQHF
TGCAGCGTTGCTAGTAGCAATCAGCCCCAGCATTTT
>many|TRBD2|TRBJ2-3|TRBV12-3/TRBV12-4
CASSLSGGVSTDTQYF
TGTGCCAGCAGCCTAAGCGGGGGGGTTAGCACAGATACGCAGTATTTT
>few|NA|TRBJ1-1|TRBV6-2/TRBV6-3
CASGRGTWNTEAFF
TGTGCCAGTGGACGTGGGACTTGGAACACTGAAGCTTTCTTT
>NA|NA|TRBJ2-1|TRBV11-3
CASSSPGAETYNEQFF
TGTGCCAGCAGCTCTCCAGGGGCCGAAACCTACAATGAGCAGTTCTTC